This T cell receptor (beta chain) comes out of a study of T-cell memory formation after mild COVID-19. Study-wide results and caveats: Within pre-infection memory, some responding clones were found, suggesting cross-reactive memory joined.

Germline V gives CDR1 SQVTM, CDR2 ANQGSEA. CDR3 length: 12 residues. Trimming removed 2 bases from V and 4 bases from J, with 8 bases in between. 5'RACE primed at constant segments yielded TCR alpha and TCR beta cDNA libraries bearing sample barcodes and UMIs. One entry per CDR3 protein results from TCRdb running MiXCR on the 5' RACE reads. Here the sample spans 350,000 to 500,000 distinct CDR3 sequences, about 20% being singletons. This clonotype was seen a few times. Its specificity is unknown. The source of this sequence is a man aged 18 to 29 who had mild COVID-19 (a few samples of this study predate the infection). Cell type and time point are not known. The sample was PBMCs or a T cell subset sorted from them (not recorded which). The chain recombines TRBV29-1 with TRBJ1-1; D is undetermined. In DNA form, the CDR3 reads TGCAGCGTTGAACGCCCGGGCACTGAAGCTTTCTTT. Its protein is CSVERPGTEAFF.